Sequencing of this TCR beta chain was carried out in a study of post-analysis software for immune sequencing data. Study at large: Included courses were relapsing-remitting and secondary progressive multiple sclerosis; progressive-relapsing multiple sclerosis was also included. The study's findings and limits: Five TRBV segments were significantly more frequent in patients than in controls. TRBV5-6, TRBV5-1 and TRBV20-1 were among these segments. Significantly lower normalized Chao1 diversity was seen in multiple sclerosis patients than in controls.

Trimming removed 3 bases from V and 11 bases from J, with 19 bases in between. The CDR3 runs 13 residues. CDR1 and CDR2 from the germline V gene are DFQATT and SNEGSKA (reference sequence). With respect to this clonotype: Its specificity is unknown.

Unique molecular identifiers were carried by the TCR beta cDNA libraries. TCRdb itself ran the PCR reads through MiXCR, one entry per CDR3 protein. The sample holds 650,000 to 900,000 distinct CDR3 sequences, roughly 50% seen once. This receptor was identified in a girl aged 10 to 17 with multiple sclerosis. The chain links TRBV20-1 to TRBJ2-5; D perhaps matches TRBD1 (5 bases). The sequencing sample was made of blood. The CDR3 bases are TGCAGTGCTAGCGCAATAAGGGGCAATGAGCAGTACTTC. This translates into CSASAIRGNEQYF.